The clone carrying this T cell receptor beta chain came up many times. Antigen unknown. CDR1 and CDR2 (germline): SGHTA, FQGNSA. The V segment lost 3 bases and the J segment 12 bases; nucleotides outside the gene matches: 10. This CDR3 has 15 residues. The sample comes from a study of T cell repertoires in cytomegalovirus infection. TCRdb passed the reads through MiXCR, listing each CDR3 protein once. The sample yields roughly 310,000 distinct CDR3 sequences, under 35% seen once. The sequences come from cultured PBMCs, collected from culture after CMV antigen stimulation. The TCR was taken from a human donor in good health (CMV status not recorded). Some clones in this sample may be carry-over from other donors' samples. The rearrangement links TRBV7-2 to TRBJ2-1; 11 bases fit TRBD2. The CDR3 sequence: CASSFSVAGGNLQFF. The CDR3 coding sequence is TGTGCCAGCAGCTTTTCGGTAGCGGGAGGGAATTTGCAGTTCTTC.